These 18 T cell receptor beta chains were all obtained from the same sample, sequenced in a study of blood T cell repertoires in COVID-19. Sequencing was performed with immunoSEQ multiplex PCR; in TCRdb, only in-frame clones are kept and a portion is missing. There are about 220,000 clones in the sample; approximately 82% occur only once, and 3.5% to 4% lies in the top ten. The sequenced sample consisted of peripheral blood. The source of these receptors is a woman aged 80 or older with acute or convalescent COVID-19.

A single count supports this clone. The chain employs TRBV24-1 and TRBJ1-4; TRBD1 matches at 7 bases. The ends lost 2 bases at V and 4 bases at J; junction bases unmatched: 9. The CDR3 loop spans 17 amino acids. Germline lookup yields CDR1 KGHDR and CDR2 SFDVKD. CDR3 protein: CATSDWVGGDSNEKLFF. The CDR3 DNA is TGTGCCACCAGTGATTGGGTAGGGGGCGATAGTAATGAAAAACTGTTTTTT.

The chain combines TRBV19 with TRBJ1-2; D unclear. Trimming pared 10 bases from V and 1 base from J, leaving 19 bases between. CDR3 length: 15 residues. In germline, CDR1 is LNHDA, CDR2 SQIVND (reference sequence). CDR3 nucleotides: TGTGCCACCGAAGGAGCCACCGGTGGTAACTATGGCTACACCTTC. It yields the protein CATEGATGGNYGYTF.

The chain employs TRBV4-2 and TRBJ2-6, with D possibly being TRBD1 (7 bases). V lost 3 bases to trimming and J lost 2 bases, with 20 bases between them. The CDR3 extends over 19 amino acids. Germline V gene data show CDR1 as LGHNA and CDR2 as YNFKEQ. The CDR3 DNA follows: TGTGCCAGCAGCCACCCCTCCAGGGGGGCTATGGCTGGGGCCAACGTCCTGACTTTC. It translates to CASSHPSRGAMAGANVLTF.

The chain carries TRBV15 and TRBJ1-4; no reliable D call. Germline-derived CDR1 and CDR2 are LNHNV and YYDKDF (reference sequence). The V end was cut by 0 bases, the J end by 8 bases, with 13 bases between. The CDR3 has 15 amino acids. CDR3: CATSRDKGGSEKLFF. For the CDR3, the DNA is TGTGCCACCAGCAGAGACAAGGGAGGGAGCGAAAAACTGTTTTTT.

The rearrangement links TRBV6-5 to TRBJ1-5, with TRBD1 matching 7 bases. The CDR3 loop spans 14 amino acids. Per germline, CDR1 MNHEY and CDR2 SVGAGI. Trimming at V came to 7 bases and at J to 4 bases, leaving 7 bases not matched to a gene. The CDR3, as DNA: TGTGCCAGCAAGGGGGCAGAAACGAATCAGCCCCAGCATTTT. As protein: CASKGAETNQPQHF.

This clone was found once. The rearrangement joins TRBV9 to TRBJ2-2, with TRBD1 identical over 10 bases. CDR3 length: 15 residues. V lost 4 bases to trimming and J lost 7 bases; unmatched junction nucleotides: 7. Germline-derived CDR1 and CDR2 are SGDLS and YYNGEE. The CDR3 reads CASSIRDRGGGELFF. In nucleotides, the CDR3 is TGTGCCAGCAGCATTCGGGACAGGGGTGGCGGGGAGCTGTTTTTT.

The chain carries TRBV7-7 and TRBJ2-1, with TRBD2 matching over 7 bases. V lost 1 base and J lost 9; bases outside the gene matches: 3. This CDR3 is 13 amino acids long. Germline lookup yields CDR1 SSHAT and CDR2 FNYEAQ (reference sequence). The CDR3 DNA reads TGTGCCAGCAGCTTAGGGGGGGGTGGTGAGCAGTTCTTC. Amino acid sequence: CASSLGGGGEQFF.

The V and J genes are TRBV5-6 and TRBJ2-1, with 11 bases fitting TRBD2. Per the germline V gene, CDR1 is SGHDT and CDR2 is YYEEEE. The CDR3 is made up of 12 amino acids. The V gene end was trimmed by 4 bases and the J gene end by 13 bases; junction bases not matched to a gene: 4. The CDR3 spells CASSPGTSGQFF. CDR3 nucleotides: TGTGCCAGCAGCCCTGGGACTAGCGGACAGTTCTTC.

The chain has TRBV19 and TRBJ2-7; 7 bases are shared with TRBD2. Trimming at V came to 2 bases and at J to 4 bases, leaving 8 bases not matched to a gene. The length of the CDR3 is 15 residues. Germline CDR1 LNHDA, CDR2 SQIVND (reference sequence). Here the CDR3 reads CASSIIAGRGYEQYF. The CDR3 coding sequence is TGTGCCAGTAGTATAATAGCAGGGAGGGGATACGAGCAGTACTTC.

J is TRBJ1-2 and V is TRBV5-1; 7 nucleotides line up with TRBD1. Trimming cost V 2 bases and J 8 bases; bases outside gene matches: 3. Germline V CDR1 and CDR2: SGHRS, YFSETQ. The CDR3 spans 12 residues. The CDR3 region is CASSLQGRGYTF. The CDR3 coding sequence is TGCGCCAGCAGCTTACAGGGGAGAGGCTACACCTTC.

This clone was observed a single time. V and J are TRBV19 and TRBJ2-2; D is unresolved. V dropped 2 bases and J dropped 4 bases, with 5 bases sitting between them. The germline gives CDR1 LNHDA, CDR2 SQIVND (reference sequence). The CDR3 runs 13 residues. The CDR3 is CASSIPVTGELFF. CDR3 DNA: TGTGCCAGTAGTATACCCGTCACCGGGGAGCTGTTTTTT.

This chain links TRBV5-4 with TRBJ2-7; no clear D gene. This CDR3 comprises 17 residues. The germline V and J ends were trimmed by 0 bases and 0 bases, with 16 bases remaining between them. Germline CDR1 and CDR2: SGHNT and YYREEE (reference sequence). In nucleotides, the CDR3 is TGTGCCAGCAGCTTGGCATCTATGGGCACCAGCTCCTACGAGCAGTACTTC. This encodes CASSLASMGTSSYEQYF.

This clone has a handful of counts. The chain uses TRBV29-1 and TRBJ1-3; no clear D gene. The CDR3 has 13 residues. V was trimmed by 4 bases and J by 0 bases, leaving 7 bases between them. Germline V gene sequence: CDR1 SQVTM, CDR2 ANQGSEA. The CDR3 here is CSVVSNSGNTIYF. CDR3 DNA sequence: TGCAGCGTTGTTTCCAACTCTGGAAACACCATATATTTT.

The J gene is TRBJ1-3, the V gene TRBV7-3; D is possibly TRBD1 (6 bases). The CDR3 runs to 16 residues. V was shortened by 5 bases and J by 4 bases, with 18 bases between the two germline ends. Germline-derived CDR1 and CDR2 are SGHTA and FQGTGA. This chain's CDR3 is CASSASVAGAGNTIYF. In DNA, the CDR3 is TGTGCCAGCAGCGCCTCCGTTGCGGGGGCCGGAAACACCATATATTTT.

This rearrangement joins TRBV29-1 to TRBJ1-2; tentatively, D is TRBD1 (6 bases). V lost 3 bases to trimming and J lost 7 bases, with 12 bases between them. The CDR3 totals 12 residues. The germline CDR1 and CDR2 sequences are SQVTM and ANQGSEA. CDR3 loop: CSVDRGAGGYTF. The CDR3 bases are TGCAGCGTTGATCGGGGGGCTGGTGGCTACACCTTC. Supplemented by reference TRBV29-1 and TRBJ1-2, the full variable domain reads SAVISQKPSRDICQRGTSLTIQCQVDSQVTMMFWYRQQPGQSLTLIATANQGSEATYESGFVIDKFPISRPNLTFSTLTVSNMSPEDSSIYLCSVDRGAGGYTFGSGTRLTVV.

The rearrangement joins TRBV28 to TRBJ2-1; 8 bases line up with TRBD2. This CDR3 has 14 amino acids. V was pared by 6 bases and J by 8 bases, with 9 bases of the junction left unmatched. CDR1 MDHEN and CDR2 SYDVKM come from the germline V gene. As DNA, the CDR3 is TGTGCCAGCAGCTCGGGGGGGGTTTTCGATGAGCAGTTCTTC. It specifies CASSSGGVFDEQFF.

This clone turned up a few times. The chain combines TRBV6-4 with TRBJ1-5, with 7 bases lining up with TRBD1. The germline CDR1 and CDR2 sequences are MRHNA and SNTAGT. The CDR3 consists of 13 residues. CDR3 bases: TGTGACTCAAACAGGGGTGGCTACCAGCCCCAGCATTTT. Translation: CDSNRGGYQPQHF.

The chain carries TRBV7-6 and TRBJ1-1; D possibly corresponds to TRBD1 (6 bases). Germline values: CDR1 SGHVS, CDR2 FNYEAQ. V lost 0 bases and J 5 bases, leaving 7 bases between the germline ends. CDR3 length equals 13 residues. CDR3 loop: CASSLATGTEAFF. The CDR3 coding sequence is TGTGCCAGCAGCTTAGCGACAGGAACTGAAGCTTTCTTT.